The 3 T cell receptor beta chains reported below all come from one sample, sequenced in a study of response to subunit inactivated influenza vaccine. TCRdb re-derived calls from the RT-PCR reads in MiXCR, one entry per CDR3 protein. Of about 500,000 distinct CDR3 sequences in the sample, more than 7% were seen once. The material was PBMCs from blood, obtained around 25 months after vaccination. Source of these receptors: a man aged 45 to 75 who received an inactivated influenza vaccine.

This clonotype came up many times. This chain links TRBV3-1 with TRBJ2-2; 11 bases fit TRBD1. Germline V gene lookup returns CDR1 LGHDT and CDR2 YNNKEL (reference sequence). The CDR3 runs to 16 residues. J lost 3 bases, V lost 6 bases, and 6 bases had no gene match. CDR3 protein: CASRPRTGGYTGELFF. DNA of the CDR3: TGTGCCAGCAGACCGAGGACAGGGGGCTACACCGGGGAGCTGTTTTTT.

This clonotype was observed many times. This sequence joins TRBV20-1 and TRBJ2-7; 9 positions match TRBD2. Unmatched junction bases numbered 4, after V lost 0 bases and J lost 4 bases. Germline V gene lookup returns CDR1 DFQATT and CDR2 SNEGSKA (reference sequence). The CDR3 extends over 14 amino acids. CDR3 nucleotide sequence: TGCAGTGCTAGAGATATCCTAGCGGGATACGAGCAGTACTTC. Translating it yields CSARDILAGYEQYF.

The V call is TRBV4-1, the J call TRBJ2-5, with a weak D call TRBD2 (6 bases). Germline V gene lookup returns CDR1 MGHRA and CDR2 YSYEKL. V lost 3 bases to trimming and J lost 5 bases, with 16 bases between them. The length of the CDR3 is 15 residues. CDR3 coding DNA: TGCGCCAGCAGCCAGATTACCGGGACTTCGGAGACCCAGTACTTC. Encoded protein: CASSQITGTSETQYF.